The sequence of this T cell receptor beta chain was determined in a study of cytomegalovirus exposure and HLA in healthy donors. Notes on the study in general: For most TCR beta V segments, an earlier analysis put the productive rate at about 87% or about 30% of the time. TCR beta V- and J-gene trimming, according to a later analysis, was linked to a missense DCLRE1C variant.

As to this clone: Antigen: not known.

Donors likely had unrecorded immune exposures despite being nominally healthy when sampled. Vbeta (60) and Jbeta (13) primers were used in the PCR. Assay used: immunoSEQ multiplex PCR; TCRdb lists only in-frame clones, some missing. The sample has under 200,000 clones; roughly 70% are singletons. This sequence was found in a girl between 10 and 17 years old in good health and CMV-seronegative. The specimen was PBMCs.

This CDR3 is CASSPATGGGGTQYF. The CDR3 DNA sequence: TGCGCCAGCAGCCCCGCGACAGGGGGCGGCGGGACCCAGTACTTC. The rearrangement uses TRBV5-1 and TRBJ2-5, with 10 bases identical to TRBD1. The CDR3 consists of 15 residues. Losses at the gene ends were 4 bases for V and 7 bases for J; bases not matched to a gene: 10. The germline V gene encodes CDR1 SGHRS and CDR2 YFSETQ.